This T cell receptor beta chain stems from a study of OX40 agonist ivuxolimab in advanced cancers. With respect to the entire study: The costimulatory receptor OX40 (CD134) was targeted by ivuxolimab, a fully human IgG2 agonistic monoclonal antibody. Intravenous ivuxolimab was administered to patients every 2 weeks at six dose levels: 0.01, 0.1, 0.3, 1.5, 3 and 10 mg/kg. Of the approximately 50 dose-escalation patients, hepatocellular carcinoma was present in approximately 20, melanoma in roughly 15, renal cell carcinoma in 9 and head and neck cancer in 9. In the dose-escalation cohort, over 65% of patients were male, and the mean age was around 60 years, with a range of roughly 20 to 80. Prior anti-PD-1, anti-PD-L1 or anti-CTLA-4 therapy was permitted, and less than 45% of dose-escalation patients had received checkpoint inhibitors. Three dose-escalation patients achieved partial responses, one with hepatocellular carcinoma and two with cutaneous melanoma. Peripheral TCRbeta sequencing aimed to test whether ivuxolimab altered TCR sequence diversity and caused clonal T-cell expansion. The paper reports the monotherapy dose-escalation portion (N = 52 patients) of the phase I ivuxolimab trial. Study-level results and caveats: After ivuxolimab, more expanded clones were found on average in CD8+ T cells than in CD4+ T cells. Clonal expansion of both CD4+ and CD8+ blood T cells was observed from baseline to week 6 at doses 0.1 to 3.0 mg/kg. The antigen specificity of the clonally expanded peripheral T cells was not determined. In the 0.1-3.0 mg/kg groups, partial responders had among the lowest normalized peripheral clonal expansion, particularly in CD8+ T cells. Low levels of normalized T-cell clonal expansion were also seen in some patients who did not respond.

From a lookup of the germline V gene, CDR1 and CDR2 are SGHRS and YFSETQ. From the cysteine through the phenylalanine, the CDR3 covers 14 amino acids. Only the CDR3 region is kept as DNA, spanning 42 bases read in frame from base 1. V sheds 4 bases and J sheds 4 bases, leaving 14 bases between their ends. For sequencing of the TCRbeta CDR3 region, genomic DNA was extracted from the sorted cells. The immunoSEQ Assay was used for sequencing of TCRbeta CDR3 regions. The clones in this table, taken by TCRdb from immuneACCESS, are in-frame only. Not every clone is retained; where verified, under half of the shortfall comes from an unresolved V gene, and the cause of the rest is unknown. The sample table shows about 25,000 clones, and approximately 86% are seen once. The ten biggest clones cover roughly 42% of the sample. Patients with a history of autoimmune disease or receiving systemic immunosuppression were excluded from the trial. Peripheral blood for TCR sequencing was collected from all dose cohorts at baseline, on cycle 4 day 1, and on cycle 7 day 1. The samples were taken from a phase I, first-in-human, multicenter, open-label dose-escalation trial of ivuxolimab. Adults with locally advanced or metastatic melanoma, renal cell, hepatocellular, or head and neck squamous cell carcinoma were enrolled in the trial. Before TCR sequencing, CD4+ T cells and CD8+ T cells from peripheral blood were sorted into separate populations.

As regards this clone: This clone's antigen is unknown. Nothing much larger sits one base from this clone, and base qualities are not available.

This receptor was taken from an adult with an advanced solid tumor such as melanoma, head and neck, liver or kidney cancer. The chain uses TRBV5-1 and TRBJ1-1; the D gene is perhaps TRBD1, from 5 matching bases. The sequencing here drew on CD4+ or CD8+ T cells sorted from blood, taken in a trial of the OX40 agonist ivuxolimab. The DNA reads TGCGCCAGCAGCGACGGTCAGGGCCCCACTGAAGCTTTCTTT. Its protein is CASSDGQGPTEAFF.